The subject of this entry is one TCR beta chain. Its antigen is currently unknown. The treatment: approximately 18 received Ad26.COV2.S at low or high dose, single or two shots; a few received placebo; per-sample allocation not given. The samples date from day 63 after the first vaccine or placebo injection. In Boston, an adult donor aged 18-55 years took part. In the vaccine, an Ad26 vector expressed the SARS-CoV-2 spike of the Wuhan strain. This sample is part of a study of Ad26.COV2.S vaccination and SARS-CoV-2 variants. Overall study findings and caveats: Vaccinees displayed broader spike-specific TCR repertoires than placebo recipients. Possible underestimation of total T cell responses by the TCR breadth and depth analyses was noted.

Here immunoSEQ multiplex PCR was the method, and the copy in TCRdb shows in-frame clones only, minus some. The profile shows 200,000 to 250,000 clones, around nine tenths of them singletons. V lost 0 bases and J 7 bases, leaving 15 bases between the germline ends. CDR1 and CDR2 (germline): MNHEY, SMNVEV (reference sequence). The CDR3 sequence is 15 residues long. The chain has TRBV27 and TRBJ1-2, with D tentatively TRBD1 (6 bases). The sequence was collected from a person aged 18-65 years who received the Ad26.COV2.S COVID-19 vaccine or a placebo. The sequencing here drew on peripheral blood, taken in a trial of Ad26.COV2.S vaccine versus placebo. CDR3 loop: CASSLSSRGDGGYTF. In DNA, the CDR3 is TGTGCCAGCAGTTTATCATCAAGGGGGGATGGTGGCTACACCTTC.